This T cell receptor beta chain was observed in a study of cytomegalovirus exposure and HLA in healthy donors. It was with 60 Vbeta and 13 Jbeta primers that the PCR ran. Libraries were prepared by immunoSEQ multiplex PCR; TCRdb keeps only in-frame clonotypes and omits some of them. The sample lists some 150,000 clones; about 82% were seen once. CDR1 SGHKS and CDR2 YYEKEE come from the germline V gene (reference sequence). The CDR3 consists of 14 residues. V was shortened by 1 base and J by 2 bases, with 9 bases between the two germline ends. Study-wide findings and caveats: In vitro assays verified that a few CMV-associated chains recognized CMV antigens specifically.

On this clone: The antigen is undetermined.

The J gene is TRBJ1-2, the V gene TRBV5-5; D possibly corresponds to TRBD1 (5 bases). This sequence originates from a male donor in good health and CMV-seronegative. The sequenced material came from PBMCs. CDR3 nucleotide sequence: TGTGCCAGCAGCTTGTCGGGGGAGAACTATGGCTACACCTTC. It codes for CASSLSGENYGYTF.